Below, one T cell receptor beta chain is given with its context. Its cognate antigen is unknown. Germline CDR1 KGHSY, CDR2 FQNENV. V was cut by 2 bases and J by 0 bases, with 11 bases left in between. CDR3 length equals 15 residues. This entry comes from a study of shared clonotypes between healthy human individuals. Sorted subsets were amplified in replicate PCRs using 200 to 250 ng DNA, tens of thousands of T cell genomes. TCRdb's copy holds only in-frame clones and misses some; the assay was immunoSEQ multiplex PCR. Found here are over 2 million clones, 85% to 95% of them singletons; the top ten hold about 1.1%. Selected positively for CCR7 and CD45RO-negative, naive CD8 cells excluded terminally differentiated effector memory CD45RA+ cells. Findings and limits, study-wide: Shared across several donors were roughly 4.7% of the naive CD4 clonotypes.

Sequencing was performed on naive CD8+ T cells sorted from blood. The rearrangement joins TRBV16 to TRBJ2-7; perhaps TRBD1 as D (6 bases). The TCR originated in a man aged 18-30 years in good health. The CDR3 protein is CASSQMPGHSYEQYF. The CDR3, as DNA: TGTGCCAGCAGCCAAATGCCGGGACACTCCTACGAGCAGTACTTC.